This is a list of T cell receptor beta chains from one sample in a study of control samples from healthy donors and cancer patients. Using immunoSEQ multiplex PCR, the repertoire was profiled, and TCRdb retains in-frame clones only, with some absent. The profile shows about 180,000 clones, approximately 90% of them singletons. The sequenced material came from blood. The origin of the receptors is a man aged 25 to 40 in good health. Each CDR3 is given with its conserved first and last residue. A D gene is named only where the DNA matches it firmly. A clone size is listed for some rows: how often the clone was seen (once, few, many), or a class if it is expanded.

J gene: TRBJ1-1; V gene: TRBV30; D gene: .; clone size: .; CDR3 protein: CAWSVGQGLTEAFF; CDR3 DNA: TGTGCCTGGAGTGTTGGGCAGGGCCTCACTGAAGCTTTCTTT
J gene: TRBJ2-1; V gene: TRBV5-1; D gene: TRBD2; clone size: .; CDR3 protein: CASSLFGTSGRASSEQFF; CDR3 DNA: TGCGCCAGCAGCTTGTTTGGGACTAGCGGGAGGGCCTCGAGTGAGCAGTTCTTC
J gene: TRBJ1-6; V gene: TRBV10-1; D gene: .; clone size: few; CDR3 protein: CASSESFGSPLHF; CDR3 DNA: TGCGCCAGCAGTGAGTCTTTTGGATCACCCCTCCACTTT
J gene: TRBJ1-6; V gene: TRBV10-1; D gene: .; clone size: .; CDR3 protein: CASSESRAGSPLHF; CDR3 DNA: TGCGCCAGCAGTGAGTCGCGAGCGGGTTCACCCCTCCACTTT
J gene: TRBJ1-4; V gene: TRBV19; D gene: .; clone size: .; CDR3 protein: CASSIRGNKNEKLFF; CDR3 DNA: TGTGCCAGTAGTATAAGAGGCAACAAGAATGAAAAACTGTTTTTT
J gene: TRBJ1-6; V gene: TRBV5-4; D gene: .; clone size: .; CDR3 protein: CASSPPEGNNSPLHF; CDR3 DNA: TGTGCCAGCAGCCCCCCGGAGGGTAATAATTCACCCCTCCACTTT
J gene: TRBJ2-1; V gene: TRBV29-1; D gene: .; clone size: .; CDR3 protein: CSVEIMGPHNEQFF; CDR3 DNA: TGCAGCGTTGAAATTATGGGGCCCCACAATGAGCAGTTCTTC
J gene: TRBJ1-5; V gene: TRBV18; D gene: TRBD1; clone size: .; CDR3 protein: CASSVGQIDSNQPQHF; CDR3 DNA: TGTGCCAGCTCAGTGGGACAGATCGATAGCAATCAGCCCCAGCATTTT
J gene: TRBJ2-7; V gene: TRBV30; D gene: .; clone size: .; CDR3 protein: CAWSVQLLYEQYF; CDR3 DNA: TGTGCCTGGAGTGTACAGCTACTATACGAGCAGTACTTC
J gene: TRBJ2-1; V gene: TRBV14; D gene: TRBD2; clone size: .; CDR3 protein: CASSRRAGGSYNEQFF; CDR3 DNA: TGTGCCAGCAGCCGAAGGGCGGGAGGGTCTTACAATGAGCAGTTCTTC
J gene: TRBJ1-5; V gene: TRBV2; D gene: TRBD1; clone size: .; CDR3 protein: CASSPGTGGQPQHF; CDR3 DNA: TGTGCCAGCAGTCCCGGGACAGGGGGCCAGCCCCAGCATTTT
J gene: TRBJ1-6; V gene: TRBV5-6; D gene: TRBD1; clone size: .; CDR3 protein: CASSLDRGGNSPLHF; CDR3 DNA: TGTGCCAGCAGCTTGGACAGGGGGGGTAATTCACCCCTCCACTTT
J gene: TRBJ1-1; V gene: TRBV6-5; D gene: .; clone size: once; CDR3 protein: CASRPDRAMNTEAFF; CDR3 DNA: TGTGCCAGCAGGCCAGACAGAGCAATGAACACTGAAGCTTTCTTT
J gene: TRBJ2-1; V gene: TRBV19; D gene: TRBD2; clone size: .; CDR3 protein: CASSMGLAVRNEQFF; CDR3 DNA: TGTGCCAGTAGTATGGGACTAGCGGTGAGAAATGAGCAGTTCTTC
J gene: TRBJ1-5; V gene: TRBV19; D gene: .; clone size: .; CDR3 protein: CASSIDDVSNQPQHF; CDR3 DNA: TGTGCCAGTAGTATAGACGATGTAAGCAATCAGCCCCAGCATTTT
J gene: TRBJ2-7; V gene: TRBV9; D gene: .; clone size: .; CDR3 protein: CASSEGDYKRGEQYF; CDR3 DNA: TGTGCCAGCAGCGAAGGGGACTACAAGAGGGGGGAGCAGTACTTC
J gene: TRBJ1-1; V gene: TRBV30; D gene: TRBD1; clone size: .; CDR3 protein: CAWSVIGGVISEAFF; CDR3 DNA: TGTGCCTGGAGTGTTATAGGGGGCGTAATATCTGAAGCTTTCTTT
J gene: TRBJ1-6; V gene: TRBV20-1; D gene: TRBD1; clone size: .; CDR3 protein: CSASSGGQNNSPLHF; CDR3 DNA: TGCAGTGCTAGTAGTGGGGGACAGAATAATTCACCCCTCCACTTT
J gene: TRBJ1-2; V gene: TRBV24-1; D gene: .; clone size: .; CDR3 protein: CATSDLRVRGTLYTF; CDR3 DNA: TGTGCCACCAGTGATTTGCGTGTTCGGGGGACCCTTTACACCTTC
J gene: TRBJ2-7; V gene: TRBV5-4; D gene: TRBD1; clone size: .; CDR3 protein: CASSWGTGSPYEQYF; CDR3 DNA: TGTGCCAGCAGCTGGGGGACAGGGAGTCCCTACGAGCAGTACTTC
J gene: TRBJ2-5; V gene: TRBV3-1/TRBV3-2; D gene: TRBD1; clone size: .; CDR3 protein: CASSHGNRGETQYF; CDR3 DNA: TGTGCCAGCAGCCACGGGAACAGGGGGGAGACCCAGTACTTC
J gene: TRBJ2-7; V gene: TRBV2; D gene: .; clone size: .; CDR3 protein: CASSAASGGEQYF; CDR3 DNA: TGTGCCAGCAGCGCCGCCTCCGGAGGGGAGCAGTACTTC
J gene: TRBJ1-6; V gene: TRBV6-1; D gene: TRBD1; clone size: .; CDR3 protein: CASSALPGTANSPLHF; CDR3 DNA: TGTGCCAGCAGTGCGCTACCCGGGACAGCGAATTCACCCCTCCACTTT
J gene: TRBJ2-6; V gene: TRBV5-4; D gene: TRBD2; clone size: .; CDR3 protein: CASSRGAGRGSSGANVLTF; CDR3 DNA: TGTGCCAGCAGCCGAGGGGCGGGGAGGGGAAGCTCTGGGGCCAACGTCCTGACTTTC
J gene: TRBJ1-5; V gene: TRBV6-2/TRBV6-3; D gene: TRBD1; clone size: .; CDR3 protein: CASSPPREGAVQPQHF; CDR3 DNA: TGTGCCAGCAGTCCCCCCCGGGAGGGGGCGGTTCAGCCCCAGCATTTT
J gene: TRBJ1-4; V gene: TRBV2; D gene: .; clone size: .; CDR3 protein: CASSGGGPNEKLFF; CDR3 DNA: TGTGCCAGCAGTGGTGGGGGCCCTAATGAAAAACTGTTTTTT
J gene: TRBJ1-5; V gene: TRBV10-3; D gene: TRBD1; clone size: .; CDR3 protein: CAIRAGTDGRPQHF; CDR3 DNA: TGTGCCATCAGGGCCGGGACAGATGGACGGCCCCAGCATTTT
J gene: TRBJ2-5; V gene: TRBV27; D gene: .; clone size: .; CDR3 protein: CASSLLAALQETQYF; CDR3 DNA: TGTGCCAGCAGTTTACTGGCAGCCCTCCAAGAGACCCAGTACTTC
J gene: TRBJ2-1; V gene: TRBV28; D gene: .; clone size: .; CDR3 protein: CASATNTNRGGSYNEQFF; CDR3 DNA: TGTGCCAGCGCCACAAACACCAACAGGGGAGGGTCCTACAATGAGCAGTTCTTC
J gene: TRBJ2-5; V gene: TRBV10-1; D gene: .; clone size: .; CDR3 protein: CASSDQDSQETQYF; CDR3 DNA: TGCGCCAGCAGTGACCAGGACAGCCAAGAGACCCAGTACTTC
J gene: TRBJ1-2; V gene: TRBV5-1; D gene: TRBD1; clone size: .; CDR3 protein: CASSLATGTGYYGYTF; CDR3 DNA: TGCGCCAGCAGCTTGGCTACCGGGACAGGGTATTATGGCTACACCTTC
J gene: TRBJ2-5; V gene: TRBV9; D gene: TRBD2; clone size: .; CDR3 protein: CASSPSAGGRETQYF; CDR3 DNA: TGTGCCAGCAGCCCTAGCGCGGGGGGGCGGGAGACCCAGTACTTC
J gene: TRBJ2-7; V gene: TRBV2; D gene: .; clone size: .; CDR3 protein: CASSEGREQYF; CDR3 DNA: TGTGCCAGCAGTGAAGGACGCGAGCAGTACTTC
J gene: TRBJ2-2; V gene: TRBV4-3; D gene: TRBD1; clone size: .; CDR3 protein: CASSQRTGGNIGELFF; CDR3 DNA: TGCGCCAGCAGCCAGCGGACAGGGGGCAACATCGGGGAGCTGTTTTTT
J gene: TRBJ1-5; V gene: TRBV28; D gene: TRBD1; clone size: .; CDR3 protein: CASRPNRGGNQPQHF; CDR3 DNA: TGTGCCAGCAGACCTAACAGGGGCGGGAATCAGCCCCAGCATTTT
J gene: TRBJ2-7; V gene: TRBV12-3/TRBV12-4; D gene: TRBD2; clone size: once; CDR3 protein: CASSLADYEQYF; CDR3 DNA: TGTGCCAGCAGCCTAGCGGATTACGAGCAGTACTTC
J gene: TRBJ2-1; V gene: TRBV11-2; D gene: .; clone size: .; CDR3 protein: CASSRNPGVEQFF; CDR3 DNA: TGTGCCAGCAGTAGAAATCCGGGAGTTGAGCAGTTCTTC
J gene: TRBJ1-1; V gene: TRBV6-5; D gene: .; clone size: .; CDR3 protein: CASSYLNGRNTEAFF; CDR3 DNA: TGTGCCAGCAGTTACCTTAATGGGAGGAACACTGAAGCTTTCTTT
J gene: TRBJ2-2; V gene: TRBV5-1; D gene: TRBD2; clone size: .; CDR3 protein: CASSLGGTSGRVTGELFF; CDR3 DNA: TGCGCCAGCAGCCTTGGAGGTACTAGCGGGAGGGTCACCGGGGAGCTGTTTTTT
J gene: TRBJ2-7; V gene: TRBV10-2; D gene: .; clone size: once; CDR3 protein: CASSEGLYSYEQYF; CDR3 DNA: TGCGCCAGCAGTGAAGGTTTGTACTCCTACGAGCAGTACTTC
J gene: TRBJ2-3; V gene: TRBV13; D gene: TRBD2; clone size: once; CDR3 protein: CASSLGLLAGAPEGDTQYF; CDR3 DNA: TGTGCCAGCAGCTTAGGCCTACTAGCGGGGGCCCCCGAGGGAGATACGCAGTATTTT
J gene: TRBJ1-2; V gene: TRBV30; D gene: .; clone size: .; CDR3 protein: CAWSVGRTNYGYTF; CDR3 DNA: TGTGCCTGGAGTGTAGGCAGAACTAACTATGGCTACACCTTC
J gene: TRBJ2-3; V gene: TRBV27; D gene: TRBD2; clone size: .; CDR3 protein: CASSWRGGDTQYF; CDR3 DNA: TGTGCCAGCAGTTGGCGGGGGGGGGATACGCAGTATTTT
J gene: TRBJ2-5; V gene: TRBV5-1; D gene: .; clone size: .; CDR3 protein: CASSLGREQETQYF; CDR3 DNA: TGCGCCAGCAGCTTGGGCAGGGAGCAAGAGACCCAGTACTTC
J gene: TRBJ2-1; V gene: TRBV12-5; D gene: TRBD2; clone size: once; CDR3 protein: CASALWGGGTYNEQFF; CDR3 DNA: TGTGCTAGTGCTCTATGGGGGGGTGGTACCTACAATGAGCAGTTCTTC
J gene: TRBJ2-3; V gene: TRBV3-1/TRBV3-2; D gene: TRBD2; clone size: .; CDR3 protein: CASSRVLAGGEDTQYF; CDR3 DNA: TGTGCCAGCAGCCGTGTACTAGCGGGAGGTGAGGATACGCAGTATTTT
J gene: TRBJ2-7; V gene: TRBV27; D gene: TRBD2; clone size: .; CDR3 protein: CASSLSQASGRTRSYEQYF; CDR3 DNA: TGTGCCAGCAGTTTATCTCAGGCTAGCGGGAGGACCCGTTCCTACGAGCAGTACTTC
J gene: TRBJ1-4; V gene: TRBV6-5; D gene: .; clone size: .; CDR3 protein: CASSYGVATNEKLFF; CDR3 DNA: TGTGCCAGCAGTTACGGGGTTGCAACTAATGAAAAACTGTTTTTT
J gene: TRBJ1-3; V gene: TRBV30; D gene: TRBD1; clone size: .; CDR3 protein: CAWRTGGSGNTIYF; CDR3 DNA: TGTGCCTGGAGGACAGGGGGCTCTGGAAACACCATATATTTT
J gene: TRBJ2-7; V gene: TRBV21-1; D gene: .; clone size: .; CDR3 protein: CASSKGDRETPTEQYF; CDR3 DNA: TGTGCCAGCAGCAAAGGAGACAGAGAGACACCTACTGAGCAGTACTTC
J gene: TRBJ1-4; V gene: TRBV5-5; D gene: .; clone size: .; CDR3 protein: CASSVTATNEKLFF; CDR3 DNA: TGTGCCAGCAGCGTGACAGCAACTAATGAAAAACTGTTTTTT